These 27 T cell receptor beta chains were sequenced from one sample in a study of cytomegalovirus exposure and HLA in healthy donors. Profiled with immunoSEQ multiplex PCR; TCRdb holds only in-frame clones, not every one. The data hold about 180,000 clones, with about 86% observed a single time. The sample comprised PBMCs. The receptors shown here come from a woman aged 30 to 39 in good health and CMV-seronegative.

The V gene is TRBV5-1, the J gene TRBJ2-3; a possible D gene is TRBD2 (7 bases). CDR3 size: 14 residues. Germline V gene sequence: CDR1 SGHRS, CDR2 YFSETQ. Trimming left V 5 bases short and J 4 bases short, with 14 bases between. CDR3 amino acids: CASSLTGGSDTQYF. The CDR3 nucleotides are TGCGCCAGCAGTCTTACGGGGGGCTCAGATACGCAGTATTTT.

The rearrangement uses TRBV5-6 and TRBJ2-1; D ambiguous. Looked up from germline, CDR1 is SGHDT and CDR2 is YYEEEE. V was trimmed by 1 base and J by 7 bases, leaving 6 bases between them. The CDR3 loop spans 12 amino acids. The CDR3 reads CASSLQYNEQFF. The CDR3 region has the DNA TGTGCCAGCAGCTTGCAGTATAATGAGCAGTTCTTC.

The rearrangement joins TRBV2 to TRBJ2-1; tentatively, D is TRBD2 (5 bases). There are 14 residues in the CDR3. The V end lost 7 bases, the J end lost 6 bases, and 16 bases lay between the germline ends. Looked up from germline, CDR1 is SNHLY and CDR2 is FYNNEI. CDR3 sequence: CASKGLPTTNEQFF. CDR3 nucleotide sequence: TGTGCCAGCAAAGGACTCCCAACTACCAATGAGCAGTTCTTC.

CDR3 loop: CASSFPLSHRVAAYEQYF. The CDR3 nucleotides are TGTGCCAGCAGCTTCCCCCTCTCACACAGGGTGGCGGCCTACGAGCAGTACTTC. The chain is built from TRBV7-2 and TRBJ2-7; perhaps TRBD1 as D (6 bases). The germline V and J ends were trimmed by 3 bases and 2 bases, with 23 bases remaining between them. Per germline, CDR1 SGHTA and CDR2 FQGNSA. The CDR3 sequence is 18 residues long.

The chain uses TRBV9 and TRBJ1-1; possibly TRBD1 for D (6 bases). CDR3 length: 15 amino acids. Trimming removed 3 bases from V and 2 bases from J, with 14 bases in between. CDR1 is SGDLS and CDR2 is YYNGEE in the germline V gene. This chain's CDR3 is CASSANRAGNTEAFF. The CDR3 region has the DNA TGTGCCAGCAGCGCGAACAGGGCGGGCAACACTGAAGCTTTCTTT.

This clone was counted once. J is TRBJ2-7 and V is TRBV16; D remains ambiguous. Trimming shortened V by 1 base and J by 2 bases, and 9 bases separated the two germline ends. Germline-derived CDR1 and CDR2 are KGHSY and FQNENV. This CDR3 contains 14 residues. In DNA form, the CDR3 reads TGTGCCAGCAGCCAATGGCAGTCCCCCTACGAGCAGTACTTC. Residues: CASSQWQSPYEQYF.

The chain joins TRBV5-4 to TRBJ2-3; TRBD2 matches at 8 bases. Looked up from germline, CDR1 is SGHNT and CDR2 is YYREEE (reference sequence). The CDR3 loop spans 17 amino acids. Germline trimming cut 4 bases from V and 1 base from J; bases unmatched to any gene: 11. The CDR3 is CASSQEVGTRGTDTQYF. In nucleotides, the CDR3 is TGTGCCAGCAGCCAGGAGGTGGGGACTAGGGGCACAGATACGCAGTATTTT.

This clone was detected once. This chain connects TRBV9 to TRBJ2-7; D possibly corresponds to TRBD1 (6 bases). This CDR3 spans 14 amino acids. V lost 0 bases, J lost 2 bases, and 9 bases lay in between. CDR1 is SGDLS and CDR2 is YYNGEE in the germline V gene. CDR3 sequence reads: CASSVAGVAYEQYF. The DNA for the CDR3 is TGTGCCAGCAGCGTAGCAGGGGTCGCCTACGAGCAGTACTTC.

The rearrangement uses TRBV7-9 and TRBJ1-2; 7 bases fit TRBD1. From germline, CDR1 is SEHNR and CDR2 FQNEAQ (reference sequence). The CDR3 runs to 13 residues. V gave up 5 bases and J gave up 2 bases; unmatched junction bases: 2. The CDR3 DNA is TGTGCCAGCAGCCCGACAGGGAACTATGGCTACACCTTC. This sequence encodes CASSPTGNYGYTF.

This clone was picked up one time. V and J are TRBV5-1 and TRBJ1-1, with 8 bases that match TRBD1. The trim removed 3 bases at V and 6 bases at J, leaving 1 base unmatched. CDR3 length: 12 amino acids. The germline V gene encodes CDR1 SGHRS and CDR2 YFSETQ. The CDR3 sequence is CASSSQGAEAFF. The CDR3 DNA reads TGCGCCAGCAGCTCACAGGGGGCTGAAGCTTTCTTT.

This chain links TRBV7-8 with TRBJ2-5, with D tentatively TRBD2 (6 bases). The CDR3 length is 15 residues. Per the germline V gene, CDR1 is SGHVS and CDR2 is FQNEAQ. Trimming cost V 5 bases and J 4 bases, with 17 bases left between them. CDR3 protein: CASSPGRGAGETQYF. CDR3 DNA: TGTGCCAGCAGCCCCGGGCGGGGAGCGGGAGAGACCCAGTACTTC.

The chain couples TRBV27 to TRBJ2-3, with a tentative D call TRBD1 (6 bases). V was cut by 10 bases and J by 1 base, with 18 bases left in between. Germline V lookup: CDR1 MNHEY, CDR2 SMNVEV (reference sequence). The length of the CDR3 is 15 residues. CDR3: CATTRGWGRTDTQYF. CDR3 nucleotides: TGTGCCACCACGAGGGGGTGGGGACGCACAGATACGCAGTATTTT.

CDR3 region: CASSSLWLGTDTQYF. As DNA, the CDR3 is TGTGCCAGCAGCTCGCTTTGGCTTGGCACAGATACGCAGTATTTT. The gene calls are TRBV5-6 and TRBJ2-3; D is ambiguous. The germline V gene has CDR1 SGHDT and CDR2 YYEEEE. The V gene lost 3 bases and the J gene lost 1 base, with 12 bases spanning the gap. This CDR3 is 15 amino acids long.

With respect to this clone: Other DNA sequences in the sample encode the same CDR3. The CDR3 DNA is TGTGCCAGCAGTCAGCAGGGTAACACTGAAGCTTTCTTT. This encodes CASSQQGNTEAFF. This chain joins TRBV27 and TRBJ1-1; possible D gene TRBD1, 5 bases. Germline V gene data show CDR1 as MNHEY and CDR2 as SMNVEV (reference sequence). The CDR3 covers 13 residues. V dropped 5 bases and J dropped 2 bases, with 9 bases sitting between them.

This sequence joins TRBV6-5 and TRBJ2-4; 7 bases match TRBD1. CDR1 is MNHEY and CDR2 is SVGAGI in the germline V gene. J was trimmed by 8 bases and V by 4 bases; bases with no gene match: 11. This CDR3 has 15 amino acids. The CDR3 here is CASSSRNDRVDIQYF. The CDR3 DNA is TGTGCCAGCAGTTCCCGAAATGACAGGGTTGACATTCAGTACTTC.

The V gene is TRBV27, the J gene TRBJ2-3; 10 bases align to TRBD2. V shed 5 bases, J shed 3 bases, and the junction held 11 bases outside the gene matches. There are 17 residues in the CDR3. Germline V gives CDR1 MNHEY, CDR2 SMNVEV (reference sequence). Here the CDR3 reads CASSLPPAGGPTDTQYF. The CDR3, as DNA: TGTGCCAGCAGTCTGCCCCCAGCGGGGGGGCCGACAGATACGCAGTATTTT.

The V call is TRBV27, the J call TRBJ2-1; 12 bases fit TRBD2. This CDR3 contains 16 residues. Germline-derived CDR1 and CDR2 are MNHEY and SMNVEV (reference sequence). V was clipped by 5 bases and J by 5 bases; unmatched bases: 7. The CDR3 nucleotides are TGTGCCAGCAGTGAAATCAGGACTAGCGGGAACAATGAGCAGTTCTTC. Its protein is CASSEIRTSGNNEQFF.

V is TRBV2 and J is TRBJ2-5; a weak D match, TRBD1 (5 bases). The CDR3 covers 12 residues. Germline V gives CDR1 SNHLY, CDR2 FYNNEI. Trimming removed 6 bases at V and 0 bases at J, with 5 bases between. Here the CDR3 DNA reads TGTGCCAGCAGCAGGGACCAAGAGACCCAGTACTTC. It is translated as CASSRDQETQYF. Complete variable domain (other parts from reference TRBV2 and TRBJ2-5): EPEVTQTPSHQVTQMGQEVILRCVPISNHLYFYWYRQILGQKVEFLVSFYNNEISEKSEIFDDQFSVERPDGSNFTLKIRSTKLEDSAMYFCASSRDQETQYFGPGTRLLVL.

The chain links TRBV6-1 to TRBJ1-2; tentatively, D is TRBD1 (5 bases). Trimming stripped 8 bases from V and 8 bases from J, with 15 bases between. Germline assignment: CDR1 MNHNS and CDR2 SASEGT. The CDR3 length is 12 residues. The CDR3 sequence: CASGTGPKGYTF. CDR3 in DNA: TGTGCCAGCGGCACAGGCCCCAAGGGCTACACCTTC.

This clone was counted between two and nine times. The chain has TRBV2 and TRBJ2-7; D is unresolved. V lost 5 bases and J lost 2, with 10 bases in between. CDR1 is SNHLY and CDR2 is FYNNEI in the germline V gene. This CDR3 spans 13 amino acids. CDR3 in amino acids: CASSTDITYEQYF. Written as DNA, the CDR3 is TGTGCCAGCAGTACTGACATCACCTACGAGCAGTACTTC.

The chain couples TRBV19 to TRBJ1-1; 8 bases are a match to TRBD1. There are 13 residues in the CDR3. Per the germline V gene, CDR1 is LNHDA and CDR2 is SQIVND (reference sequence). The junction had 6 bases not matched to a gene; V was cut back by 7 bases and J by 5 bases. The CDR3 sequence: CASNSGGRTEAFF. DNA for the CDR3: TGTGCCAGTAATTCAGGGGGCCGAACTGAAGCTTTCTTT.

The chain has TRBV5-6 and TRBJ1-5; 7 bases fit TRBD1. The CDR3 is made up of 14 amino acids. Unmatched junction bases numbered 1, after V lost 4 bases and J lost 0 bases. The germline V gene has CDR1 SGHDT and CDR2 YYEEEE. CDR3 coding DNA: TGTGCCAGCAGCCAGGGGGTTAGCAATCAGCCCCAGCATTTT. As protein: CASSQGVSNQPQHF.

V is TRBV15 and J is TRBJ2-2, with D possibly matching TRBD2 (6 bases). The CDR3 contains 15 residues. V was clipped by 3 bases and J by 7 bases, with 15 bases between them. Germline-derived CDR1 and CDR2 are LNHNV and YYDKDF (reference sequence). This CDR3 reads CATSSDGGFGGELFF. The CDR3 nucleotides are TGTGCCACCAGCAGCGACGGGGGTTTTGGCGGGGAGCTGTTTTTT. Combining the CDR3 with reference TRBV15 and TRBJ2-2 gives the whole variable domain DAMVIQNPRYQVTQFGKPVTLSCSQTLNHNVMYWYQQKSSQAPKLLFHYYDKDFNNEADTPDNFQSRRPNTSFCFLDIRSPGLGDTAMYLCATSSDGGFGGELFFGEGSRLTVL.

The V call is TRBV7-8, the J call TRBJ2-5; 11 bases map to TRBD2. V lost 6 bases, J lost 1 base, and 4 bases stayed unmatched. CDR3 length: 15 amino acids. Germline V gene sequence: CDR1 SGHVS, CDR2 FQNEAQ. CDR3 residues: CASSIAGGPQETQYF. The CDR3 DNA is TGTGCCAGCAGTATAGCGGGGGGGCCCCAAGAGACCCAGTACTTC.

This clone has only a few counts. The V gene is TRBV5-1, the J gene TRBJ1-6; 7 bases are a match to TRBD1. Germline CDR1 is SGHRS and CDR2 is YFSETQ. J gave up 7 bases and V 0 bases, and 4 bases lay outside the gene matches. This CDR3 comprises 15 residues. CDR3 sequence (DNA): TGCGCCAGCAGCTTGGGGACAGGACTCAATTCACCCCTCCACTTT. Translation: CASSLGTGLNSPLHF.

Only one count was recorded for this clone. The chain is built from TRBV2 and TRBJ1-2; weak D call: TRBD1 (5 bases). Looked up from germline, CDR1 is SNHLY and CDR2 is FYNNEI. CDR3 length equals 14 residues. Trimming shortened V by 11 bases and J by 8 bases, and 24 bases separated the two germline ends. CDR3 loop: CAGTTQGAGDGYTF. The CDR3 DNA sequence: TGTGCCGGAACAACTCAGGGAGCGGGTGACGGCTACACCTTC.

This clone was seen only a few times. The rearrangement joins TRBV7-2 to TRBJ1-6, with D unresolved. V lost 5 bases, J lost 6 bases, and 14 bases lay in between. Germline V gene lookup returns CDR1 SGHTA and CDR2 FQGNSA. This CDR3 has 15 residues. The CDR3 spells CASSTLGSGNSPLHF. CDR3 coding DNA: TGTGCCAGCAGCACCCTCGGGTCCGGTAATTCACCCCTCCACTTT.